This TCR beta chain was observed in a study of blood T cells in healthy people across ages. Donors were healthy Caucasian individuals from Russia aged roughly 6 to 100. A few counts support this clonotype. This CDR3 spans 15 amino acids. The germline V gene encodes CDR1 MNHEY and CDR2 SMNVEV (reference sequence). With 3 bases removed from V and 4 bases from J, the gap between germline ends came to 15 bases. A second PCR of 7 to 11 cycles used a sample-barcoded 5' primer and a J-beta primer mix. One entry per CDR3 protein results from TCRdb running MiXCR on the 5' RACE reads. The sample holds nearly 1 million distinct CDR3 sequences, about 53% seen once.

The sequenced sample was blood. This TCR derives from an older woman in good health. The V gene is TRBV27, the J gene TRBJ1-2; D possibly corresponds to TRBD1 (6 bases). The CDR3 loop is CASSFATGGSYGYTF. The CDR3 nucleotides read TGTGCCAGCAGTTTCGCGACAGGAGGGAGCTATGGCTACACCTTC.